The rows below give T cell receptor beta chains drawn from one sample of a study of human T cells and chemical hapten exposure. TCRdb passed the RACE reads through MiXCR, listing each CDR3 protein once. The profile shows about 110,000 distinct CDR3 sequences, approximately 12% of them singletons. The sequencing used whole blood, collected in connection with sensitization to the hapten diphenylcyclopropenone (DPC). The receptors were gathered from a woman between 45 and 60 years old with alopecia areata. Some clones in this sample may be carry-over from other donors' samples. Both conserved end residues are part of each CDR3. A D gene is named only where the DNA matches it firmly. Where a row states a size, it is once, few, many or the class of an expanded clone; other rows omit it.

J,size,V,D,CDR3,DNA
TRBJ2-1,once,TRBV7-2,TRBD1,CASSPRQGSWEQFF,TGTGCCAGCAGCCCCAGACAGGGGAGTTGGGAGCAGTTCTTC
TRBJ1-3,-,TRBV20-1,-,CGAVGPSGNTIYF,TGTGGAGCGGTGGGCCCCTCTGGAAACACCATATATTTT
TRBJ2-7,-,TRBV20-1,-,CSARVRPSGSYEQYF,TGCAGTGCTCGGGTCCGTCCCTCAGGGTCCTACGAGCAGTACTTC
TRBJ1-6,few,TRBV5-5,-,CASSLAGSNNSPLHF,TGTGCCAGCAGCTTGGCGGGATCCAATAATTCACCCCTCCACTTT
TRBJ2-7,-,TRBV7-9,-,CASSVGIREQYF,TGTGCCAGCTCGGTTGGGATTCGGGAGCAGTACTTC
TRBJ1-1,few,TRBV28,-,CASSLEQSNTEAFF,TGTGCCAGCAGTTTAGAACAGAGTAACACTGAAGCTTTCTTT
TRBJ2-3,few,TRBV10-1,TRBD1,CASSQGARDTQYF,TGCGCCAGCAGTCAGGGGGCGCGAGATACGCAGTATTTT
TRBJ2-2,few,TRBV6-6,TRBD2,CASSYLRLAGETGELFF,TGTGCCAGCAGTTACTTAAGACTAGCGGGGGAGACCGGGGAGCTGTTTTTT
TRBJ1-5,few,TRBV10-3,-,CATQLGWEQPQHF,TGTGCCACCCAGTTAGGGTGGGAGCAGCCCCAGCATTTT
TRBJ2-7,-,TRBV12-3/TRBV12-4,TRBD2,CASTLAGVRDEQYF,TGTGCCAGCACTTTAGCGGGAGTTCGGGACGAGCAGTACTTC
TRBJ2-7,-,TRBV6-5,-,CASSYSAGSVSHEQYF,TGTGCCAGCAGTTACTCGGCGGGGTCGGTCTCCCACGAGCAGTACTTC
TRBJ2-3,few,TRBV21-1,-,CATTERDRGSSADTQYF,TGTGCCACCACCGAGCGGGACAGGGGTTCCAGCGCAGATACGCAGTATTTT
TRBJ1-3,-,TRBV5-1,-,CASSLLTGVSGNTIYF,TGCGCCAGCAGCTTACTAACAGGCGTCTCTGGAAACACCATATATTTT
TRBJ1-5,many,TRBV7-9,-,CASSFSAQPQHF,TGTGCCAGCAGCTTCTCAGCTCAGCCCCAGCATTTT
TRBJ2-1,few,TRBV4-3,TRBD2,CASSRSGDSYNEQFF,TGCGCCAGCAGCCGTAGCGGGGATTCCTACAATGAGCAGTTCTTC
TRBJ2-2,-,TRBV5-1,TRBD1,CASSSRTGDYLNTGELFF,TGCGCCAGCAGCTCACGGACAGGGGACTATCTGAACACCGGGGAGCTGTTTTTT
TRBJ2-3,-,TRBV21-1,-,CASSKAGNTQYF,TGTGCCAGCAGCAAGGCCGGGAATACGCAGTATTTT
TRBJ1-1,many,TRBV4-3,-,CASSQAGRRGDTEAFF,TGCGCCAGCAGCCAAGCGGGTCGCAGGGGCGACACTGAAGCTTTCTTT
TRBJ2-3,few,TRBV12-3/TRBV12-4,-,CASSFSPGNQDTQYF,TGTGCCAGCAGTTTTAGTCCAGGGAATCAAGATACGCAGTATTTT
TRBJ2-7,-,TRBV5-5,-,CASSLRQYSSYEQYF,TGTGCCAGCAGCTTAAGACAGTATTCCTCCTACGAGCAGTACTTC
TRBJ2-7,many,TRBV11-3,-,CASSDREGPEQYF,TGTGCCAGCAGTGACAGGGAGGGTCCCGAGCAGTACTTC
TRBJ1-1,-,TRBV29-1,-,CSVEAPLHRRAFF,TGCAGCGTTGAAGCGCCATTACATAGAAGAGCTTTCTTT
TRBJ1-1,few,TRBV6-5,-,CASSDGYEAFF,TGTGCCAGCTCCGATGGGTATGAAGCTTTCTTT
TRBJ1-1,-,TRBV18,-,CASSPGGRTEAFF,TGTGCCAGCTCACCAGGGGGGAGAACTGAAGCTTTCTTT
TRBJ1-1,-,TRBV25-1,TRBD1,CASTGTGVRAFF,TGTGCCAGCACTGGGACAGGGGTTCGAGCTTTCTTT
TRBJ2-3,-,TRBV5-1,-,CAGSSVVADTQYF,TGCGCCGGCAGCTCAGTCGTGGCAGATACGCAGTATTTT
TRBJ2-3,many,TRBV14,TRBD2,CASSQDRTLARATDTQYF,TGTGCCAGCAGCCAAGATAGGACACTAGCGAGGGCCACAGATACGCAGTATTTT
TRBJ1-1,-,TRBV5-4,-,CASSLNTNTEAFF,TGTGCCAGCAGCTTGAACACTAACACTGAAGCTTTCTTT
TRBJ2-7,few,TRBV11-2,TRBD1,CASTLSGTGGWQYF,TGTGCCAGCACCCTATCCGGGACAGGGGGGTGGCAGTACTTC
TRBJ1-1,many,TRBV6-6,TRBD1,CASSFDRADTEAFF,TGTGCCAGCAGTTTCGACAGGGCGGACACTGAAGCTTTCTTT
TRBJ1-1,few,TRBV5-5,-,CASRAEGRRNTEAFF,TGTGCCAGCAGAGCAGAGGGGAGGAGGAACACTGAAGCTTTCTTT
TRBJ2-3,few,TRBV18,-,CASSPRTVSTDTQYF,TGTGCCAGCTCACCACGGACAGTTAGCACAGATACGCAGTATTTT
TRBJ1-1,-,TRBV6-5,-,CASSYSMNTEAFF,TGTGCCAGCAGTTACAGTATGAACACTGAAGCTTTCTTT
TRBJ2-3,many,TRBV11-2,TRBD2,CASSPGTTSTDTQYF,TGTGCCAGCAGCCCCGGGACTACTAGCACAGATACGCAGTATTTT